The 30 T cell receptor beta chains listed next were all sequenced from one sample in a study of cytomegalovirus exposure and HLA in healthy donors. The PCR ran on 60 Vbeta and 13 Jbeta primers. Some clones are missing from TCRdb's copy, which holds only in-frame ones; the method was immunoSEQ multiplex PCR. The data contain about 130,000 clones, around 78% of them singletons. The sequencing input was PBMCs. Source of these receptors: a woman aged 45-65 years in good health and CMV-seronegative.

The chain carries TRBV28 and TRBJ2-7; 9 bases are shared with TRBD2. J was trimmed by 7 bases and V by 1 base; bases with no gene match: 8. The CDR3 runs 15 residues. CDR1 is MDHEN and CDR2 is SYDVKM in the germline V gene. For the CDR3, the DNA is TGTGCCAGCAGTTTATTCACGGCGGGAGGGCAAGAGCAGTACTTC. This sequence encodes CASSLFTAGGQEQYF.

V usage is TRBV30 and J usage is TRBJ2-7, with 9 positions matching TRBD2. Germline V gives CDR1 GTSNPN, CDR2 SVGIG (reference sequence). V dropped 0 bases and J dropped 2; count of bases not matched to a gene: 5. The CDR3 sequence is 15 residues long. DNA of the CDR3: TGTGCCTGGAGTGTACAACTAGCGGGCCCCTACGAGCAGTACTTC. This gives the protein CAWSVQLAGPYEQYF.

The chain combines TRBV21-1 with TRBJ1-5. TRBV21-1 is a pseudogene segment. The CDR3 spans 15 residues. Here the CDR3 reads CASSKYGNSNQPQHF. The CDR3 DNA reads as TGTGCCAGCAGCAAATACGGTAATAGCAATCAGCCCCAGCATTTT.

The chain carries TRBV19 and TRBJ2-7; 12 nucleotides match TRBD2. This CDR3 has 15 amino acids. The germline CDR1 and CDR2 sequences are LNHDA and SQIVND (reference sequence). V shed 5 bases and J 2 bases; nucleotides not matched to a gene: 4. The CDR3 coding sequence is TGTGCCAGTAGTCCGACTAGCGGGGGCCCCTACGAGCAGTACTTC. Translated: CASSPTSGGPYEQYF.

J is TRBJ1-5 and V is TRBV30, with D uncertain. The CDR3 consists of 13 residues. Trimming removed 0 bases at V and 3 bases at J, with 6 bases between. Looked up from germline, CDR1 is GTSNPN and CDR2 is SVGIG (reference sequence). This chain's CDR3 is CAWSVRYNQPQHF. The CDR3 DNA is TGTGCCTGGAGTGTCAGGTACAATCAGCCCCAGCATTTT. The entire variable domain, with the rest obtained from reference TRBV30 and TRBJ1-5, is as follows: SQTIHQWPATLVQPVGSPLSLECTVEGTSNPNLYWYRQAAGRGLQLLFYSVGIGQISSEVPQNLSASRPQDRQFILSSKKLLLSDSGFYLCAWSVRYNQPQHFGDGTRLSIL.

The gene calls are TRBV7-2 and TRBJ1-2; the match to TRBD1 covers 9 bases. The J segment lost 7 bases and the V segment lost 0 bases, leaving 12 bases of the junction unmatched. The CDR3 totals 17 residues. CDR1 and CDR2 (germline): SGHTA, FQGNSA. CDR3 residues: CASSLAMPQQGAGGYTF. Here the CDR3 DNA reads TGTGCCAGCAGCTTAGCTATGCCCCAACAGGGGGCGGGTGGCTACACCTTC.

This clone has only a few counts. The V and J genes are TRBV6-6 and TRBJ2-7, with D tentatively TRBD2 (5 bases). The V and J ends lost 6 bases and 2 bases respectively, with 5 bases between them. The CDR3 runs to 11 residues. Germline-derived CDR1 and CDR2 are MNHNY and SVGAGI (reference sequence). For the CDR3, the DNA is TGTGCCAGCAGGAGGGCCTACGAGCAGTACTTC. This sequence encodes CASRRAYEQYF.

The DNA for the CDR3 is TGTGCCAGCAGCGTAGGTGGGAGCTCCTACGAGCAGTACTTC. Its protein product is CASSVGGSSYEQYF. J is TRBJ2-7 and V is TRBV9, with D perhaps matching TRBD2 (5 bases). CDR1 is SGDLS and CDR2 is YYNGEE in the germline V gene. CDR3 size: 14 residues. V shed 0 bases and J shed 0 bases, with 7 bases lying between them.

This clone appeared once. J is TRBJ1-5 and V is TRBV4-3, with D perhaps TRBD1 (5 bases). There are 18 residues in the CDR3. Germline assignment: CDR1 LGHNA and CDR2 YSLEER. Trimming left V 2 bases short and J 5 bases short, with 22 bases between. CDR3 sequence: CASSQSGNGGKGYQPQHF. As DNA, the CDR3 is TGCGCCAGCAGCCAATCGGGGAACGGGGGAAAGGGATATCAGCCCCAGCATTTT.

J is TRBJ2-5 and V is TRBV7-9; TRBD1 agrees at 9 bases. Germline CDR1 and CDR2: SEHNR and FQNEAQ (reference sequence). Losses at the gene ends were 4 bases for V and 7 bases for J; bases not matched to a gene: 7. This CDR3 contains 14 residues. Here the CDR3 DNA reads TGTGCCAGCAGCTATACAGGGGGCGGAGGGACCCAGTACTTC. It yields the protein CASSYTGGGGTQYF.

The chain combines TRBV4-3 with TRBJ2-4; tentative D call: TRBD2 (5 bases). The length of the CDR3 is 17 residues. Germline V gives CDR1 LGHNA, CDR2 YSLEER. Trimming cost V 0 bases and J 0 bases, with 12 bases left between them. For the CDR3, the DNA is TGCGCCAGCAGCCAAGAGGGAGCGGCAGAAGCCAAAAACATTCAGTACTTC. Translated, it gives CASSQEGAAEAKNIQYF.

This chain connects TRBV10-3 to TRBJ2-1; 9 bases agree with TRBD1. The germline gives CDR1 ENHRY, CDR2 SYGVKD. V shed 2 bases and J 5 bases; nucleotides not matched to a gene: 1. This CDR3 contains 14 residues. The CDR3 here is CAISETGGHNEQFF. The CDR3 bases are TGTGCCATCAGTGAGACAGGGGGCCACAATGAGCAGTTCTTC.

The V call is TRBV28, the J call TRBJ2-3; TRBD2 is a possible D gene (6 bases). The CDR3 length is 12 residues. CDR1 is MDHEN and CDR2 is SYDVKM in the germline V gene. Trimming took 2 bases from V and 8 from J, leaving 8 bases between them. CDR3 amino acids: CASSLKAGTQYF. In DNA, the CDR3 is TGTGCCAGCAGTTTAAAAGCGGGTACGCAGTATTTT.

This chain joins TRBV5-1 and TRBJ2-2, with D tentatively TRBD1 (6 bases). The CDR3 has 15 amino acids. CDR1 is SGHRS, CDR2 YFSETQ, per germline. V was shortened by 1 base and J by 5 bases, with 12 bases between the two germline ends. The CDR3 coding sequence is TGCGCCAGCAGCTTGTCGGGACAAGCTACCGGGGAGCTGTTTTTT. This gives the protein CASSLSGQATGELFF.

The chain couples TRBV5-8 to TRBJ1-1; 12 bases map to TRBD1. The CDR3 extends over 17 amino acids. The germline gives CDR1 SGHTS, CDR2 YDEGEE. The V segment lost 4 bases and the J segment 3 bases; nucleotides outside the gene matches: 10. The CDR3 here is CASSAGTGGGSDTEAFF. Here the CDR3 DNA reads TGTGCCAGCAGCGCCGGGACAGGGGGCGGGTCGGACACTGAAGCTTTCTTT.

V usage is TRBV6-1 and J usage is TRBJ2-2; D remains ambiguous. Between the trimmed V and J ends, which lost 6 bases and 7 bases, there was a span of 6 bases. Germline-derived CDR1 and CDR2 are MNHNS and SASEGT. The CDR3 consists of 11 residues. The CDR3 DNA reads as TGTGCCAGCAGCTCCCGCGGGGAGCTGTTTTTT. This encodes CASSSRGELFF.

The DNA of the CDR3 is TGCGCCAGCAGCCGGGGACTAGCGGGATTGAATGAGCAGTACGTC. It codes for CASSRGLAGLNEQYV. The chain joins TRBV5-1 to TRBJ2-7; 13 nucleotides match TRBD2. There are 15 residues in the CDR3. CDR1 is SGHRS, CDR2 YFSETQ, per germline. The trim removed 4 bases at V and 7 bases at J, leaving 8 bases unmatched.

The V call is TRBV6-6, the J call TRBJ1-5, with 7 bases aligning to TRBD1. This CDR3 comprises 15 residues. Germline values: CDR1 MNHNY, CDR2 SVGAGI (reference sequence). V lost 6 bases to trimming and J lost 2 bases; unmatched junction nucleotides: 7. The DNA for the CDR3 is TGTGCCAGCAGACAACAGGGGCAGGGCAATCAGCCCCAGCATTTT. As protein: CASRQQGQGNQPQHF.

The chain employs TRBV4-2 and TRBJ2-7; tentative D call: TRBD1 (5 bases). Germline CDR1 is LGHNA and CDR2 is YNFKEQ. This CDR3 comprises 16 residues. The germline V and J ends were trimmed by 5 bases and 0 bases, with 17 bases remaining between them. The DNA of the CDR3 is TGTGCCAGCAGCACGCGGACCCGTGACAGCTCCTACGAGCAGTACTTC. Encoded protein: CASSTRTRDSSYEQYF.

The rearrangement links TRBV30 to TRBJ2-7; D unclear. Germline CDR1 is GTSNPN and CDR2 is SVGIG (reference sequence). Trimming left V 2 bases short and J 3 bases short, with 5 bases between. The CDR3 totals 11 residues. CDR3 bases: TGTGCCTGGAGTCAGAACTACGAGCAGTACTTC. Translating it yields CAWSQNYEQYF.

The chain carries TRBV15 and TRBJ1-4; TRBD1 agrees at 11 bases. The germline V gene encodes CDR1 LNHNV and CDR2 YYDKDF (reference sequence). V was pared by 1 base and J by 6 bases, with 1 base of the junction left unmatched. The CDR3 consists of 15 residues. The CDR3 spells CATSRGDRGDEKLFF. CDR3 bases: TGTGCCACCAGCAGAGGGGACAGGGGGGATGAAAAACTGTTTTTT. The variable domain in full, completed from reference TRBV15 and TRBJ1-4, reads DAMVIQNPRYQVTQFGKPVTLSCSQTLNHNVMYWYQQKSSQAPKLLFHYYDKDFNNEADTPDNFQSRRPNTSFCFLDIRSPGLGDTAMYLCATSRGDRGDEKLFFGSGTQLSVL.

This clone came up a few times. The chain employs TRBV5-1 and TRBJ2-7; 8 bases match TRBD1. The CDR3 loop spans 16 amino acids. Looked up from germline, CDR1 is SGHRS and CDR2 is YFSETQ. V lost 3 bases, J lost 0 bases, and 8 bases stayed unmatched. CDR3 amino acids: CASSWETGAISYEQYF. CDR3 nucleotide sequence: TGCGCCAGCAGCTGGGAGACAGGGGCCATCTCCTACGAGCAGTACTTC.

The chain uses TRBV11-2 and TRBJ1-4, with TRBD1 matching over 9 bases. V was clipped by 5 bases and J by 7 bases; unmatched bases: 8. This CDR3 region has 15 residues. Germline V gene sequence: CDR1 SGHAT, CDR2 FQNNGV. In nucleotides, the CDR3 is TGTGCCAGCAGCATTAGGGGGGACAGGGTTGAAAAACTGTTTTTT. This sequence encodes CASSIRGDRVEKLFF. Together with reference TRBV11-2 and TRBJ1-4, the CDR3 gives the full variable domain: EAGVAQSPRYKIIEKRQSVAFWCNPISGHATLYWYQQILGQGPKLLIQFQNNGVVDDSQLPKDRFSAERLKGVDSTLKIQPAKLEDSAVYLCASSIRGDRVEKLFFGSGTQLSVL.

V and J are TRBV4-3 and TRBJ2-7; D may be TRBD1 (5 bases). This CDR3 spans 16 amino acids. Germline V gene data show CDR1 as LGHNA and CDR2 as YSLEER. Trimming removed 0 bases from V and 2 bases from J, with 14 bases in between. The CDR3, as DNA: TGCGCCAGCAGCCAAGATGCCCCAGGGTCTCCCTACGAGCAGTACTTC. It translates to CASSQDAPGSPYEQYF.

This clone was observed a single time. The chain combines TRBV7-9 with TRBJ2-5; D is possibly TRBD1 (6 bases). The CDR3 is 11 amino acids. Between the trimmed V and J ends, which lost 11 bases and 4 bases, there was a span of 11 bases. The germline V gene has CDR1 SEHNR and CDR2 FQNEAQ (reference sequence). CDR3 in DNA: TGTGCCTACAGGGACGGAGAGACCCAGTACTTC. It specifies CAYRDGETQYF.

This chain links TRBV4-3 with TRBJ1-1; no definite D call. V shed 1 base and J shed 6 bases, with 18 bases lying between them. CDR1 and CDR2 from the germline V gene are LGHNA and YSLEER. This CDR3 has 16 residues. The CDR3 DNA is TGCGCCAGCAGCCAAGGGGCAGTTCGGCGGGAAGCTGAAGCTTTCTTT. Protein product: CASSQGAVRREAEAFF.

On this clone: A junction end diverges from the germline sequence, so it may reflect a read error. This rearrangement joins TRBV4-3 to TRBJ2-1; D remains ambiguous. This CDR3 region has 16 residues. Germline V gene data show CDR1 as LGHNA and CDR2 as YSLEER. The DNA of the CDR3 is TGCGCCAGCAGCCAAGACACCGCAGTCTCCTTCAATGAGCAGTTCTTC. This sequence encodes CASSQDTAVSFNEQFF.

The gene calls are TRBV29-1 and TRBJ2-5; weak D call: TRBD2 (5 bases). The closer fit of TRBJ2-7 to the DNA end suggests the J call may be wrong. The CDR3 is made up of 12 amino acids. Per germline, CDR1 SQVTM and CDR2 ANQGSEA. CDR3 loop: CSVEADSYEQYF. DNA of the CDR3: TGCAGCGTTGAAGCGGACTCATACGAGCAGTACTTC.

The table lists this clone with a few counts. The chain has TRBV7-9 and TRBJ2-3; weak D call: TRBD2 (5 bases). CDR1 is SEHNR, CDR2 FQNEAQ, per germline (reference sequence). V dropped 5 bases and J dropped 0 bases, with 12 bases sitting between them. The length of the CDR3 is 15 residues. As DNA, the CDR3 is TGTGCCAGCAGCCCCCTAAGAGGGAGCACAGATACGCAGTATTTT. Amino acid sequence: CASSPLRGSTDTQYF.

The gene calls are TRBV7-3 and TRBJ1-1; the D gene is possibly TRBD1 (5 bases). Germline CDR1 SGHTA, CDR2 FQGTGA. V was shortened by 5 bases and J by 0 bases, with 22 bases between the two germline ends. This CDR3 contains 18 residues. The CDR3 DNA sequence: TGTGCCAGCAGCGAACAACCCGGGGGAATGGTGATGAACACTGAAGCTTTCTTT. It specifies CASSEQPGGMVMNTEAFF.